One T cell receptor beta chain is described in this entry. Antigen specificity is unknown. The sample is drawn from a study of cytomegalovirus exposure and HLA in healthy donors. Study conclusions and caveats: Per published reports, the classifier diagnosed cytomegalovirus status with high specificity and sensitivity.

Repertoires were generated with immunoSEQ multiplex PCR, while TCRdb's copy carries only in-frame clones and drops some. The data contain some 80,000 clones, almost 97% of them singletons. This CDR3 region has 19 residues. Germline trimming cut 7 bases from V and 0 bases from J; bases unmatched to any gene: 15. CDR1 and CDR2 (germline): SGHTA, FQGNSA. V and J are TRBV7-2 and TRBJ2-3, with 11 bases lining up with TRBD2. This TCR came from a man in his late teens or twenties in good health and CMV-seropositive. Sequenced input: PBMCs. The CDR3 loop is CASNQGASGRTTSTDTQYF. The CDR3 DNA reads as TGTGCCAGCAACCAGGGGGCTAGCGGGAGGACTACTAGCACAGATACGCAGTATTTT.